This TCR beta chain derives from a study of T cells in tuberculosis (dated by TCRdb to between 2018 and 2020). As for the study more broadly: The study combined CD1B tetramers and high-throughput TCR immunosequencing to characterize T cells specific for the mycobacterial lipid antigen glucose monomycolate (GMM). IGRA-negative adolescents, IGRA-positive adolescents with latent tuberculosis and adults with active tuberculosis, around ten per group, were compared in a South African clinical cohort.

At study entry, adolescents were screened for latent tuberculosis infection using a tuberculin skin test and the QuantiFERON-TB GOLD In-Tube IGRA. Unsorted cryopreserved PBMC were immunosequenced, covering on average about 96,000 T cells per clinical donor. Eleven high schools in the Worcester region of the Western Cape, South Africa, served as enrollment sites for adolescents aged 12 to 18 years. Ten or so M. tuberculosis-infected and some ten uninfected adolescents were selected with matching for age and sex. PBMC from adolescents were isolated by density centrifugation from freshly drawn heparinized blood and were then cryopreserved. Study-wide conclusions, independent of this receptor: A classifier using the diverse GMM-specific repertoire reached around 85% accuracy (AUROC around 0.9), compared with approximately 70% accuracy using GEM motif frequencies. Shorter CDR3-alpha lengths in active tuberculosis patients partly drove the smaller NN-distances, and the TCR-beta difference was not statistically significant. Which clinical samples got chosen depended on the availability of cryopreserved specimens, and the active tuberculosis cases were adults, whereas the controls were adolescents. Smaller mean NN-distances to GMM-specific TCRs were observed in active tuberculosis TCR-alpha repertoires than in IGRA-negative controls, suggesting clonal expansion of GMM-specific TCRs.

CDR3 length: 14 amino acids, cysteine to phenylalanine. Only CDR3 DNA is held: 42 bases, read in frame from base 1. CDR1 and CDR2 (ENHRY, SYGVKD) derive from the germline V gene. The trim is 8 bases for V and 3 bases for J, with a gap of 13 bases between the germline ends. Remarks on this clone: No cognate antigen has been identified for it. Per-base quality was not reported, and no clone a single base away is much larger than it.

The immunoSEQ multiplex PCR assay was used to generate TCR libraries, with TCR-beta and/or TCR-alpha/delta assays applied to each sample. The amplified TCR libraries were sequenced using the Illumina high-throughput platform. The authors' analysis ran thus. Clustering and dimensionality reduction were performed using pairwise TCRdist distances among GMM-specific receptors from ex vivo sorted or in vitro expanded T cells. Each clinical repertoire received a mean NN-distance score, defined as the average TCRdist to the nearest 10% of tetramer-positive reference sequences. GEM TCR motif frequency was calculated as the fraction of unique TCRs that matched known GEM sequences by V/J usage and CDR3 length. Linear discriminant analysis with leave-one-out cross-validation, implemented in scikit-learn, was used to classify active tuberculosis. TCRdb limited this immuneACCESS table to in-frame rearrangements with V and J called. A share of clones is missing; checked studies link under half to unresolved V genes, and the rest is unexplained. That table furnishes V, J and clone size, whereas the DNA furnished D and trimming. Within this sample are tens of thousands of clones, with 80% to 90% of them counted one time only. The ten largest clones capture roughly 15% of the sample.

Sequenced sample: PBMCs. The clonotype comes from a donor between 10 and 35 years old with latent tuberculosis or without tuberculosis infection. The chain employs TRBV10-3 and TRBJ2-2; the D gene assignment is ambiguous. CDR3 sequence: CAIAQAHDTGELFF. The DNA sequence is TGTGCCATCGCCCAGGCTCACGACACCGGGGAGCTGTTTTTT.